This T cell receptor beta chain was documented in a study of regulatory T cells in long-lasting Graves disease (dated by TCRdb to the early 2020s). Looking at the study overall: Antithyroid drugs had been taken for less than 3 months by newly diagnosed Graves' disease patients. Persistent Graves' disease patients were compared with newly diagnosed Graves' disease patients by peripheral blood TCR sequencing and RNA sequencing. A total of roughly 35 samples underwent TCR sequencing: 13 from persistent and about 20 from newly diagnosed Graves' disease patients. The study took place in China and was registered as a clinical trial. Broad study findings and their caveats: The authors acknowledged the small sample size as a limitation that may reduce accuracy. A larger number of public clonotypes was shared among persistent patients (around 2,500) than among newly diagnosed patients (around 870). Compared with newly diagnosed patients, persistent Graves' disease patients had lower TCR Shannon entropy and fewer highly expanded clones, which suggests clonal expansion. Only peripheral blood was studied, because thyroid tissue, the primary lesion, was inaccessible. Only the TCR beta chain was sequenced and analyzed. Persistent disease showed preferential use of TRBV28, TRBJ1-2 and TRBJ2-5, whereas newly diagnosed disease favored TRBV20-1 and TRBJ2-1.

Libraries were constructed by multiplex PCR. Sequencing used an Illumina HiSeq 4000. To build TCR beta libraries, CDR3 regions were amplified by Arm-PCR using iRepertoire HTBI primers. PCR products were gel purified before sequencing. On the study's bioinformatics: Across samples, around 58 TRBV and 13 to 15 TRBJ segments were identified and used for gene usage analysis of CDR3 amino acid clonotypes. Filtered high-quality paired reads were merged into contigs using COPE and FqMerger. Contigs were aligned with BLAST to IMGT TRBV, TRBD and TRBJ reference genes, and CDR3 was defined per IMGT. Clonotypes above 0.1% frequency were classified as highly expanded clones. Shannon entropy served as the measure of repertoire diversity, while the Gini coefficient captured V-J evenness. A clonotype was considered public if more than one individual shared it. TCRdb reanalyzed the raw reads on its own, using fastp at Q25 for trimming and MiXCR for clone calling, and kept in-frame beta chains. Rows matching on CDR3 protein sequence are summarized as one entry with the most common DNA and genes. TCRdb's processing, not the authors', yielded these V and J calls. Present in this sample are 350,000 to 500,000 distinct CDR3 sequences, roughly 15% of which were seen just once. In total, the top ten clones hold more than 15% of the sample.

Comment on this clonotype: Its recognized antigen is unknown. Base qualities are not at hand, and no much larger clone is one base apart.

Via the germline V gene, CDR1 is SGHDT and CDR2 YYEEEE. The V end gives up 9 bases and the J end 2 bases, leaving 6 bases in the junction not matched to a gene. The CDR3 covers 13 residues, taking in both the cysteine and the phenylalanine. The kept DNA is CDR3 alone, 39 bases in frame from the first base. In the paper's terms, the time point label means: newly diagnosed GD, antithyroid drugs for less than 3 months. For both TCR sequencing and RNA sequencing, RNA was extracted from PBMCs using TRIzol. The diagnosis of Graves' disease followed American Thyroid Association guidelines. Patients for the study were recruited at an endocrinology department in Xi'an, China. From each patient, approximately 9 milliliters of peripheral blood was collected into an EDTA anticoagulant tube. PBMCs were isolated by Ficoll Paque Plus density gradient separation without further T cell sorting. An Agilent 2100 Bioanalyzer and agarose gel were used to check RNA quality, while a NanoDrop 2000 measured RNA concentration.

These sequences were also reported in another study, on T cells in Graves' hyperthyroidism and ophthalmopathy. Per that second paper: Graves' hyperthyroidism was defined as stable when no progression to ophthalmopathy occurred over 18 months of follow-up. Hyperthyroidism patients were newly diagnosed, had a disease duration of under 2 months, and were aged 18 to 65 years. Any patient with an uncontrolled infection, another autoimmune disease, pregnancy or lactation was excluded. Diagnoses were based on clinical symptoms, serum thyroxine and TRAb, thyroid ultrasound and orbital computed tomography. For the first round of RT-PCR on the TCR CDR3, the HTBI primer set was used together with the Qiagen OneStep RT-PCR kit. Most expanded thyroid clonotypes (frequency above 0.001) were also detected in blood, a finding suggesting that blood repertoires may reflect thyroid immune responses. A model built on a 13 V-J signature distinguished ophthalmopathy from stable hyperthyroidism, reaching 87.88% sensitivity and around 81% specificity in cross-validation and 80%/75% in testing. In validation, the model predicted progression to ophthalmopathy with roughly 70% sensitivity and roughly 72% specificity, a median of roughly seven months before onset. To identify TCR V-J signatures that set the groups apart, the researchers used a discovery cohort of 95 to 100 patients, made up of 43 with Graves' ophthalmopathy and 57 with stable Graves' hyperthyroidism. Prospective prediction of ophthalmopathy was tested in an independent validation cohort of approximately 19 hyperthyroidism patients and 17 patients who later progressed to ophthalmopathy. For training and testing, the 80 to 100 patients in the discovery cohort were randomly divided in a 7:3 ratio. Thyroid tissue and blood T-cell repertoires from six or seven Graves' hyperthyroidism patients were also compared in the study. After blood sampling, hyperthyroidism patients were treated with methimazole at a starting dose of 30 mg daily, and ophthalmopathy patients were treated with high-dose intravenous methylprednisolone. Libraries were constructed in a second round of multiplex PCR, after which size selection and purification were performed. Paired-end sequencing of the libraries was performed with 100 bp reads on an Illumina HiSeq2000. SOAPnuke was used to process the raw data, removing reads that contained adapters or uncalled bases, had a mean Phred below 15, or lacked an exact match to the constant primer or identifier. High-quality paired reads were merged with COPE v1.2.5, and unique nucleotide sequences were defined as clonotypes. Clonotypes were aligned to IMGT TRBV, TRBD and TRBJ reference segments using MiTCR v1.1. The analysis included only V-J combinations with a frequency above 0.0001, which together covered 98% to 99.2% of the repertoires. The TCS score was defined as the ratio of F50 (clonal expansion) to E x V (chaos), calculated using BLOSUM62-based TCRdist between CDR3 peptides within each V-J. Welch's t-statistics and random forest reduced several hundred V-J features to roughly 13, which were used in a naive Bayes classifier (R e1071). Sample size was not statistically predetermined, and blinding of investigators to group allocation was not performed. TCR Vbeta CDR3 sequencing of approximately 140 peripheral blood samples (43 ophthalmopathy, about 80 hyperthyroidism and roughly 17 progressor patients) is reported in the paper.

The source was peripheral blood mononuclear cells (PBMCs), collected at new diagnosis, from a patient treated with antithyroid drugs. This TCR came from a woman aged 45-59 years with Graves disease. Donor details come from another sample of the same person, matched by shared clones. The V gene is TRBV5-6 and the J gene is TRBJ2-5, and TRBD2 aligns with 8 junction nucleotides. The CDR3 region: CATSLAGQETQYF. The nucleotides read TGTGCCACCTCCCTAGCGGGTCAAGAGACCCAGTACTTC.